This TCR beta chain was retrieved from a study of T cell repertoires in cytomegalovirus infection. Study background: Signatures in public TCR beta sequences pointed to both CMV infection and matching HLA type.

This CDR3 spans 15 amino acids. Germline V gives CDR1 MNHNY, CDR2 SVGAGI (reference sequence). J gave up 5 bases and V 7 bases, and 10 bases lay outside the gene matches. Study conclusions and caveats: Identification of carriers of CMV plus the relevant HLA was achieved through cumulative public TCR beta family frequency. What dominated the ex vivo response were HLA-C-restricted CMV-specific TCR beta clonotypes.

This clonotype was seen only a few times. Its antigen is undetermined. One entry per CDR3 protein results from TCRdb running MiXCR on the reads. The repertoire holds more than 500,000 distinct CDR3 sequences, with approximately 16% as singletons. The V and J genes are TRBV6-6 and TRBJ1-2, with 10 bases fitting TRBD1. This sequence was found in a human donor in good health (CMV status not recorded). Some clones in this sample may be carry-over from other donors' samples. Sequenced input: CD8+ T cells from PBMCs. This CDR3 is CASIPGQGPRYGYTF. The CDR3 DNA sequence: TGTGCCAGCATTCCGGGACAGGGGCCGAGGTATGGCTACACCTTC.